This TCR beta chain was sequenced for a study of blood T cell repertoires in COVID-19 (dated by TCRdb to about 2020). Describing the broader study: Samples covering the acute and convalescent phases of COVID-19 were provided by collaborators in the United States, Italy and Spain. The material from the prospective study consisted of cDNA or gDNA derived from T cells, B-cell-depleted T cells, or PBMCs. Subjects who had been exposed to COVID-19, were actively infected with it, or had recovered from it provided the deeply sampled blood TCRbeta repertoires that made up the dataset. The repertoires were made available in a free public database intended to serve as a resource for research on the immune response to SARS-CoV-2. Samples were obtained from the ongoing ImmuneRACE study (first 160 participants) and from 1,000 to 1,500 subjects provided by 6 global collaborators. A de-identified subject ID, COVID-19 status, age in years and sex were almost always included in the sample metadata. Where available, HLA class I and class II types were taken from metadata supplied by the sample provider and were not determined by assay-based typing.

In the case of this clone: This clone's antigen is unknown. Base quality data are lacking; no much larger clone is found one base away.

V is pared back by 5 bases and J by 9 bases, with 5 bases lying between the germline termini. The germline V gene gives CDR1 as MNHEY and CDR2 as SVGAGI. The CDR3, from cysteine to phenylalanine, totals 10 residues. The read is trimmed to its CDR3 DNA, 30 bases read in frame from base 1. Each collaborating institution followed its own protocols to collect whole blood in K2EDTA tubes. For TCRbeta analysis, collaborator samples were shipped as frozen whole blood, as isolated PBMCs, or as DNA extracted from either sample type. Here is what the overall study found, with its caveats: The quantity of clinical and demographic metadata differed by source and by participant and was supplied without curation.

TCRbeta CDR3 regions were amplified from genomic DNA by means of the immunoSEQ Assay, a bias-controlled multiplex PCR. Per the original workflow: The number of nucleated cells in each sample was estimated from the amplification of reference gene primers within the assay. To quantify the absolute abundance of each unique TCRbeta CDR3 rearrangement, sequence reads were collapsed and filtered. For each sample, productive Simpson clonality was calculated as the square root of Simpson's diversity index across productive rearrangements. The clones in this table, taken by TCRdb from immuneACCESS, are in-frame only. Not every clone is retained; where verified, under half of the shortfall comes from an unresolved V gene, and the cause of the rest is unknown. For V, J and clone size, that table is used; D and trimming come from the DNA. A total of 110,000 to 150,000 clones appear in this sample, over 80% of them only once. The leading ten clones occupy roughly 1.5% of the sample.

The chain joins TRBV6-5 to TRBJ1-5; a confident D gene designation cannot be given. This clonotype was sampled from a woman aged 45 to 65 with acute or convalescent COVID-19. The sample taken for sequencing was peripheral blood. The base sequence is TGTGCCAGCAGTCACGGGCCCCAGCATTTT. Its protein is CASSHGPQHF.